Presented here are 11 T cell receptor beta chains from one specimen sequenced in a study of control samples from healthy donors and cancer patients. This table comes from immunoSEQ multiplex PCR, and its TCRdb copy is limited to in-frame clones, with some not included. Found here are almost 85,000 clones, approximately 82% of them singletons; the top ten hold approximately 10%. Sequencing was done on a sample of PBMCs. The source is a man aged 55 to 70 with head and neck cancer.

V gene TRBV28 combines with J gene TRBJ1-3; TRBD1 is a possible D gene (5 bases). The ends were cut back, 1 base at V and 4 bases at J, with 14 bases in the middle. CDR1 is MDHEN and CDR2 is SYDVKM in the germline V gene. The CDR3 length is 16 residues. The DNA of the CDR3 is TGTGCCAGCAGTTTATCCCCCATGGGGGGAGGAAACACCATATATTTT. Its translation is CASSLSPMGGGNTIYF.

The chain has TRBV7-8 and TRBJ2-7; 7 bases map to TRBD2. Germline assignment: CDR1 SGHVS and CDR2 FQNEAQ. The CDR3 is 17 amino acids. V shed 5 bases, J shed 0 bases, and the junction held 13 bases outside the gene matches. CDR3 DNA sequence: TGTGCCAGCAGCGACACAATTGGGAGGGCCCGCTCCTACGAGCAGTACTTC. It specifies CASSDTIGRARSYEQYF. Full variable domain (outside the CDR3, taken from reference TRBV7-8 and TRBJ2-7): GAGVSQSPRYKVAKRGQDVALRCDPISGHVSLFWYQQALGQGPEFLTYFQNEAQLDKSGLPSDRFFAERPEGSVSTLKIQRTQQEDSAVYLCASSDTIGRARSYEQYFGPGTRLTVT.

The chain combines TRBV5-8 with TRBJ1-1, with D tentatively TRBD1 (5 bases). Germline-derived CDR1 and CDR2 are SGHTS and YDEGEE. V was clipped by 0 bases and J by 1 base, with 7 bases between them. The CDR3 length is 14 residues. The CDR3 nucleotides read TGTGCCAGCAGCTTGGCTCAGGGGAACACTGAAGCTTTCTTT. It encodes CASSLAQGNTEAFF.

This clone was detected once. The gene calls are TRBV7-6 and TRBJ2-7; D possibly corresponds to TRBD1 (5 bases). This CDR3 region has 15 residues. Germline assignment: CDR1 SGHVS and CDR2 FNYEAQ. Trimming stripped 1 base from V and 6 bases from J, with 16 bases between. CDR3 nucleotides: TGTGCCAGCAGCTTAGGGCGTCTCAGGGCCCCCGAGCAGTACTTC. It is translated as CASSLGRLRAPEQYF. Full variable domain (missing parts from reference TRBV7-6 and TRBJ2-7): GAGVSQSPRYKVTKRGQDVALRCDPISGHVSLYWYRQALGQGPEFLTYFNYEAQQDKSGLPNDRFSAERPEGSISTLTIQRTEQRDSAMYRCASSLGRLRAPEQYFGPGTRLTVT.

The rearrangement uses TRBV21-1 and TRBJ1-2. TRBV21-1 is a known pseudogene. The CDR3 has 15 residues. In nucleotides, the CDR3 is TGTGCCAGCAGCAAAGTCGGAGGGTGGGTCAATGGCTACACCTTC. It specifies CASSKVGGWVNGYTF.

The chain employs TRBV6-5 and TRBJ2-7; no clear D gene. Germline CDR1 is MNHEY and CDR2 is SVGAGI. The germline V and J ends were trimmed by 0 bases and 2 bases, with 14 bases remaining between them. The CDR3 is made up of 16 amino acids. The CDR3 DNA sequence: TGTGCCAGCAGTTACTCTTCAGGCCAAACGACCTACGAGCAGTACTTC. It encodes CASSYSSGQTTYEQYF.

This clone came up many times. V usage is TRBV5-8 and J usage is TRBJ1-2; D is possibly TRBD1 (5 bases). The germline V gene has CDR1 SGHTS and CDR2 YDEGEE. CDR3 length: 14 amino acids. The V end lost 6 bases, the J end lost 10 bases, and 22 bases lay between the germline ends. DNA for the CDR3: TGTGCCAGCACCAACGCACTTAGACAGATCCACTACACCTTC. It is translated as CASTNALRQIHYTF.

The rearrangement uses TRBV19 and TRBJ1-1, with D possibly being TRBD1 (6 bases). Looked up from germline, CDR1 is LNHDA and CDR2 is SQIVND (reference sequence). This CDR3 comprises 14 residues. V shed 3 bases and J shed 6 bases, with 14 bases lying between them. This CDR3 is CASSIPRGAPEAFF. CDR3 DNA sequence: TGTGCCAGTAGTATCCCACGGGGGGCCCCTGAAGCTTTCTTT.

The chain joins TRBV28 to TRBJ2-3; 7 bases are a match to TRBD2. The CDR3 length is 15 residues. Looked up from germline, CDR1 is MDHEN and CDR2 is SYDVKM. Trimming removed 5 bases from V and 4 bases from J; junction bases left unmatched: 9. The CDR3 bases are TGTGCCAGCAGTGCTACTAGCGTCGGAGCAGATACGCAGTATTTT. Encoded protein: CASSATSVGADTQYF.

CDR3: CASSFGQFRETQYF. CDR3 bases: TGTGCCAGCAGTTTCGGACAGTTTAGGGAGACCCAGTACTTC. The chain uses TRBV5-6 and TRBJ2-5; perhaps TRBD1 as D (6 bases). CDR1 and CDR2 (germline): SGHDT, YYEEEE. The CDR3 is 14 amino acids. The germline V and J ends were trimmed by 5 bases and 5 bases, with 16 bases remaining between them.

V usage is TRBV29-1 and J usage is TRBJ2-7, with D possibly being TRBD1 (6 bases). Germline CDR1 SQVTM, CDR2 ANQGSEA. V lost 4 bases to trimming and J lost 1 base, with 20 bases between them. The CDR3 has 16 amino acids. CDR3 residues: CSVVSVSDRTSYEQYF. CDR3 sequence (DNA): TGCAGCGTTGTCTCGGTCTCGGACAGAACATCCTACGAGCAGTACTTC.